This passage covers 19 T cell receptor beta chains from one sample sequenced in a study of blood T cell repertoires in COVID-19. This table comes from immunoSEQ multiplex PCR, and its TCRdb copy is limited to in-frame clones, with some not included. The sample contains tens of thousands of clones, about 90% of which appear only once. Specimen: peripheral blood. The receptors shown here come from a human donor in a cohort sampled during active COVID-19.

V and J are TRBV20-1 and TRBJ2-7, with 7 bases that match TRBD1. Germline V gives CDR1 DFQATT, CDR2 SNEGSKA (reference sequence). The CDR3 covers 11 residues. J lost 6 bases, V lost 5 bases, and 4 bases had no gene match. The CDR3 DNA follows: TGCAGTGCTGCGACAGGGCGCGAGCAGTACTTC. Translated: CSAATGREQYF.

This chain uses TRBV5-1 with TRBJ2-5; TRBD1 matches 7 bases. This CDR3 has 15 residues. Germline trimming cut 4 bases from V and 2 bases from J; bases unmatched to any gene: 8. Germline V lookup: CDR1 SGHRS, CDR2 YFSETQ. CDR3 amino acids: CASSPRQGPQETQYF. DNA for the CDR3: TGCGCCAGCAGCCCTCGACAGGGACCTCAAGAGACCCAGTACTTC.

The chain has TRBV27 and TRBJ1-1, with a weak D call TRBD1 (5 bases). Germline V gene sequence: CDR1 MNHEY, CDR2 SMNVEV (reference sequence). This CDR3 comprises 13 residues. Between the trimmed V and J ends, which lost 6 bases and 6 bases, there was a span of 14 bases. The CDR3, as DNA: TGTGCCAGCAGAAGAACAGGAGCGCCTGAAGCTTTCTTT. It translates to CASRRTGAPEAFF.

This clone was found once. The chain couples TRBV12-3 or TRBV12-4 to TRBJ1-1; D is possibly TRBD1 (5 bases). Trimming removed 6 bases at V and 2 bases at J, with 10 bases between. The CDR3 extends over 13 amino acids. CDR3 region: CASSLQGNTEAFF. Here the CDR3 DNA reads TGTGCCAGCAGCCTGCAGGGTAACACTGAAGCTTTCTTT.

Relative to its sample, this clone is medium-sized. The CDR3 region has the DNA TGTGCCAGCAGCCAAGATCGAACTAGCGGGGGGACCTACGAGCAGTACTTC. Translation gives CASSQDRTSGGTYEQYF. V is TRBV14 and J is TRBJ2-7, with 12 bases that match TRBD2. Germline V gene sequence: CDR1 SGHDN, CDR2 FVKESK. There are 17 residues in the CDR3. The J segment lost 2 bases and the V segment lost 0 bases, leaving 5 bases of the junction unmatched.

CDR3 sequence reads: CASSPRRNEQYF. DNA for the CDR3: TGTGCCAGCTCCCCCAGGCGCAACGAGCAGTACTTC. J is TRBJ2-7 and V is TRBV18; D gene uncertain. This CDR3 has 12 amino acids. The germline V gene encodes CDR1 KGHSH and CDR2 LQKENI. V was shortened by 6 bases and J by 5 bases, with 11 bases between the two germline ends.

This sequence joins TRBV6-4 and TRBJ1-2; tentatively, D is TRBD1 (5 bases). The germline gives CDR1 MRHNA, CDR2 SNTAGT. Between the trimmed V and J ends, which lost 0 bases and 7 bases, there was a span of 15 bases. This CDR3 region has 15 residues. CDR3 sequence reads: CASSDSGGSFSGYTF. The CDR3 bases are TGTGCCAGCAGTGACTCCGGGGGAAGTTTCTCTGGCTACACCTTC.

The chain links TRBV4-2 to TRBJ2-5; 9 bases map to TRBD2. Per the germline V gene, CDR1 is LGHNA and CDR2 is YNFKEQ. Germline trimming cut 0 bases from V and 5 bases from J; bases unmatched to any gene: 4. This CDR3 has 15 residues. CDR3 sequence (DNA): TGTGCCAGCAGCCAAGAAGCGGGGGGCGGTGAGACCCAGTACTTC. As protein: CASSQEAGGGETQYF.

This chain connects TRBV10-1 to TRBJ2-3; D gene unclear. Germline V gene data show CDR1 as WNHNN and CDR2 as SYGVQD (reference sequence). Trimming cost V 3 bases and J 1 base, with 8 bases left between them. The CDR3 sequence is 14 residues long. CDR3 DNA sequence: TGCGCCAGCAGTGACGGTGCTGGCACAGATACGCAGTATTTT. The encoded protein is CASSDGAGTDTQYF.

V gene TRBV13 combines with J gene TRBJ2-7; TRBD1 matches 7 bases. After removal of 7 bases from V and 3 bases from J, the junction contained 9 bases not matched to a gene. The CDR3 extends over 14 amino acids. Germline V gene sequence: CDR1 PRHDT, CDR2 FYEKMQ (reference sequence). The CDR3 sequence is CASKLGDSDYEQYF. The DNA for the CDR3 is TGTGCCAGCAAATTAGGGGACAGCGACTACGAGCAGTACTTC.

CDR3: CASSLTYQETQYF. DNA of the CDR3: TGTGCCAGCAGCCTAACGTACCAAGAGACCCAGTACTTC. The genes are TRBV6-5 and TRBJ2-5; no definite D call. The germline gives CDR1 MNHEY, CDR2 SVGAGI. CDR3 length: 13 residues. V was pared by 6 bases and J by 0 bases, with 8 bases between.

The rearrangement links TRBV7-3 to TRBJ2-1; D perhaps matches TRBD2 (6 bases). This CDR3 region has 12 residues. V lost 5 bases, J lost 10 bases, and 12 bases lay in between. Per the germline V gene, CDR1 is SGHTA and CDR2 is FQGTGA. CDR3 sequence: CASSPSAREQFF. In DNA, the CDR3 is TGTGCCAGCAGCCCTAGCGCGCGGGAGCAGTTCTTC.

In DNA, the CDR3 is TGCGCCAGCAGCCCCGGGTCTCTAGATACGCAGTATTTT. Translation gives CASSPGSLDTQYF. This chain joins TRBV10-1 and TRBJ2-3; no clear D gene. The CDR3 length is 13 residues. Germline values: CDR1 WNHNN, CDR2 SYGVQD (reference sequence). V was pared by 6 bases and J by 5 bases, with 12 bases between.

In DNA, the CDR3 is TGTGCCAGCAGCTTAGTTGCGGCAGTAACTAACTATGGCTACACCTTC. It yields the protein CASSLVAAVTNYGYTF. The chain employs TRBV7-2 and TRBJ1-2; no clear D gene. Trimming removed 1 base from V and 0 bases from J, with 12 bases in between. The CDR3 totals 16 residues. Germline CDR1 and CDR2: SGHTA and FQGNSA.

This chain uses TRBV6-5 with TRBJ1-1, with a possible D match to TRBD1 (5 bases). V dropped 0 bases and J dropped 5 bases, with 10 bases sitting between them. The V gene's germline CDR1 is MNHEY and CDR2 SVGAGI. CDR3 length equals 14 residues. DNA of the CDR3: TGTGCCAGCAGTTACTCGGGGGGAGGGACTGAAGCTTTCTTT. Amino acids: CASSYSGGGTEAFF.

The chain couples TRBV9 to TRBJ2-6, with TRBD2 matching over 10 bases. V dropped 3 bases and J dropped 0; count of bases not matched to a gene: 15. This CDR3 has 21 residues. The V gene's germline CDR1 is SGDLS and CDR2 YYNGEE. For the CDR3, the DNA is TGTGCCAGCAGCGAGAGAGGAGTTCTAGCGGGGGCCCACTCTGGGGCCAACGTCCTGACTTTC. Translation: CASSERGVLAGAHSGANVLTF.

This sequence joins TRBV6-5 and TRBJ2-5, with D maybe TRBD1 (6 bases). This CDR3 is 13 amino acids long. V lost 6 bases to trimming and J lost 5 bases, with 13 bases between them. Per the germline V gene, CDR1 is MNHEY and CDR2 is SVGAGI. The CDR3 loop reads CASSPQGRETQYF. CDR3 sequence (DNA): TGTGCCAGCAGCCCACAGGGCCGGGAGACCCAGTACTTC.

This chain connects TRBV7-6 to TRBJ2-7; TRBD1 matches 8 bases. V dropped 5 bases and J dropped 6; count of bases not matched to a gene: 12. Germline CDR1 and CDR2: SGHVS and FNYEAQ. The CDR3 runs to 15 residues. CDR3 sequence: CASSGGQGSLVEQYF. In nucleotides, the CDR3 is TGTGCCAGCAGCGGAGGACAGGGCTCCTTGGTCGAGCAGTACTTC.

V usage is TRBV6-5 and J usage is TRBJ1-6, with D possibly TRBD1 on 6 matching bases. Germline assignment: CDR1 MNHEY and CDR2 SVGAGI. The CDR3 has 15 amino acids. V was pared by 4 bases and J by 5 bases, with 12 bases between. The CDR3 is CASSFGQINNSPLHF. As DNA, the CDR3 is TGTGCCAGCAGTTTCGGACAGATTAATAATTCACCCCTCCACTTT.